The entry below describes one T cell receptor beta chain. Its antigen is unknown. TCRdb re-called the RACE reads with MiXCR, one entry per CDR3 protein. The table shows around 99,000 distinct CDR3 sequences, with around 12% occurring only once. This sample was taken from a study of human T cells and chemical hapten exposure. Study-level information: The study sensitized with 2% DPC on a roughly 2 cm by roughly 2 cm patch of upper inner arm skin. Study conclusions and caveats: High-frequency TCRs, those above 1 in 1000, stayed the same after DPC sensitization.

CDR3 length: 12 residues. V lost 8 bases to trimming and J lost 2 bases, with 10 bases between them. Looked up from germline, CDR1 is SNHLY and CDR2 is FYNNEI. Stated time point: patch test 1, 2 weeks after DPC sensitization. Treatment reported: therapeutic diphenylcyclopropenone sensitization with weekly scalp DPC. Patients had alopecia, were aged 18 to 70, and were not pregnant. The authors' total RNA extraction used unfractionated whole blood. The specimen was whole blood, collected in connection with sensitization to the hapten diphenylcyclopropenone (DPC). The receptor comes from a woman between 35 and 50 years old with alopecia areata. Some clones in this sample may be carry-over from other donors' samples. The rearrangement uses TRBV2 and TRBJ2-7; unclear D gene. The CDR3 sequence: CASRRQTYEQYF. CDR3 nucleotides: TGTGCCAGCCGGCGACAAACCTACGAGCAGTACTTC.